This T cell receptor beta chain originates from a study of cytomegalovirus exposure and HLA in healthy donors. J gave up 14 bases and V 6 bases, and 9 bases lay outside the gene matches. CDR3 length: 12 amino acids. Germline CDR1 SGHTA, CDR2 FQGNSA. PCR involved 60 Vbeta and 13 Jbeta primers. Produced via immunoSEQ multiplex PCR; TCRdb's table is partial and in-frame only. The profile shows some 180,000 clones, more than 65% of them singletons. This chain links TRBV7-2 with TRBJ1-2; 10 nucleotides agree with TRBD1. Sequencing input: PBMCs. The clonotype comes from a young woman in good health and CMV-seropositive. The CDR3 sequence: CASSKDRGPQTF. The CDR3 nucleotides read TGTGCCAGCAGTAAAGACAGGGGGCCCCAAACCTTC.